These 2 T cell receptor beta chains originate from one sample sequenced in a study of T cell responses to AZD1222 COVID-19 vaccine. Method: immunoSEQ multiplex PCR; TCRdb's copy keeps in-frame clones and lacks some. The sample shows 65,000 to 95,000 clones, 75% to 85% of them seen only once. Sequenced here: peripheral blood, sampled on day 0 of AZD1222 vaccination. These receptors came from an adult in good health.

V gene TRBV5-1 combines with J gene TRBJ2-3; 10 bases map to TRBD2. Germline trimming cut 8 bases from V and 2 bases from J; bases unmatched to any gene: 5. This CDR3 is 14 amino acids long. The germline CDR1 and CDR2 sequences are SGHRS and YFSETQ. The CDR3 DNA follows: TGCGCCAGTGAGCGGGAGGGAAACACAGATACGCAGTATTTT. It encodes CASEREGNTDTQYF.

This chain connects TRBV4-2 to TRBJ2-7; TRBD2 matches 13 bases. Germline CDR1 and CDR2: LGHNA and YNFKEQ. V shed 4 bases and J 7 bases; nucleotides not matched to a gene: 10. This CDR3 comprises 16 residues. The CDR3 coding sequence is TGTGCCAGCAGCCCGAGGACTAGCGGGAGTATGGGGGAGCAGTACTTC. Amino acid sequence: CASSPRTSGSMGEQYF.